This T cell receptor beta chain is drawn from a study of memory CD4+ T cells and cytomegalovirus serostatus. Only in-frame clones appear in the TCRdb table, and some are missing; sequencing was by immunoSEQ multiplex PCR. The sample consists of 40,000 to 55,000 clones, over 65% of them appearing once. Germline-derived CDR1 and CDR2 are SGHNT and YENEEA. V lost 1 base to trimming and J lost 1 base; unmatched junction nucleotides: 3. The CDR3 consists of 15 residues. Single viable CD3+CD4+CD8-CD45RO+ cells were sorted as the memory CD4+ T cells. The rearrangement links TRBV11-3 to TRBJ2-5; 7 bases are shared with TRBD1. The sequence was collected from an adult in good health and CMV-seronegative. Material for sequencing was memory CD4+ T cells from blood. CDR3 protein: CASSLGDRVQETQYF. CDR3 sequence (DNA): TGTGCCAGCAGCTTAGGTGACAGGGTCCAAGAGACCCAGTACTTC.